This passage covers 9 T cell receptor beta chains from one sample sequenced in a study of blood T cell repertoires in COVID-19 (dated by TCRdb to 2020 to 2021). Library preparation employed the immunoSEQ multiplex PCR assay. Here the immuneACCESS table is served through TCRdb, limited to in-frame sequences with V and J called. Missing clones are a known gap in these copies; in checked studies unresolved V genes cover under half, and the rest lacks a known reason. A total of 150,000 or so clones appear in this sample, over 75% of them only once. The ten largest clones represent 10% to 15% of the sample. The sample comprised peripheral blood. The receptors were sampled from a man between 65 and 85 years old who had recovered from COVID-19.

The chain links TRBV6-6 to TRBJ1-2, with D possibly matching TRBD1 (6 bases). There are 14 residues in the CDR3. CDR1 and CDR2 from the germline V gene are MNHNY and SVGAGI (reference sequence). V was cut by 2 bases and J by 3 bases, with 10 bases left in between. CDR3 nucleotides: TGTGCCAGCAGTTACGTAGGGGGGGACTATGGCTACACCTTC. This gives the protein CASSYVGGDYGYTF.

This clone was seen more than once but under ten times. This rearrangement joins TRBV6-5 to TRBJ2-3; TRBD2 might be the D (6 bases). Germline lookup yields CDR1 MNHEY and CDR2 SVGAGI. The CDR3 runs to 16 residues. The V end was cut by 4 bases, the J end by 2 bases, with 16 bases between. The CDR3 region has the DNA TGTGCCAGCAGTTTGGACTATCTCACGGCCACAGATACGCAGTATTTT. Translation gives CASSLDYLTATDTQYF.

The chain combines TRBV29-1 with TRBJ2-2; D is undetermined. Trimming stripped 6 bases from V and 1 base from J, with 6 bases between. The CDR3 runs 12 residues. CDR1 is SQVTM and CDR2 is ANQGSEA in the germline V gene. In DNA form, the CDR3 reads TGCAGCGTAACAAGGAACACCGGGGAGCTGTTTTTT. Translation: CSVTRNTGELFF.

The chain couples TRBV5-1 to TRBJ2-2, with TRBD2 identical over 7 bases. V trimming: 3 bases; J trimming: 0 bases; junction bases outside the gene matches: 5. The CDR3 loop spans 16 amino acids. Germline V gene data show CDR1 as SGHRS and CDR2 as YFSETQ. The CDR3 DNA is TGCGCCAGCAGCTGGGCTGGGGGGGCGAACACCGGGGAGCTGTTTTTT. It translates to CASSWAGGANTGELFF.

The V call is TRBV6-1, the J call TRBJ1-3, with TRBD1 identical over 8 bases. J was trimmed by 7 bases and V by 1 base; bases with no gene match: 6. This CDR3 is 15 amino acids long. Germline lookup yields CDR1 MNHNS and CDR2 SASEGT. The CDR3, as DNA: TGTGCCAGCAGTGAAGTCGGACAGGGCCCGAACACCATATATTTT. Amino acid sequence: CASSEVGQGPNTIYF.

The chain carries TRBV12-2 and TRBJ1-5; the table's D gene call, TRBD1, was not cross checked with the DNA. TRBV12-2 is an annotated pseudogene. The CDR3 runs to 16 residues. The CDR3 DNA reads TGTGCAAGTCGCAACCGGGACAGGGGAAATAATCAGCCCCAGCATTTT. Its protein product is CASRNRDRGNNQPQHF.

This clone was observed a single time. This chain links TRBV3-1 (or the pseudogene TRBV3-2) with TRBJ2-4; tentatively, D is TRBD2 (5 bases). Germline CDR1 is LGHDT and CDR2 is YNNKEL (reference sequence). The CDR3 is 13 amino acids. V lost 2 bases and J 8 bases, leaving 10 bases between the germline ends. The CDR3 is CASSQSILDIQYF. The CDR3 DNA follows: TGTGCCAGCAGCCAAAGCATACTAGACATTCAGTACTTC.

V gene TRBV5-1 combines with J gene TRBJ2-1; tentative D call: TRBD2 (5 bases). Germline V gives CDR1 SGHRS, CDR2 YFSETQ. Between the trimmed V and J ends, which lost 1 base and 1 base, there was a span of 15 bases. There are 17 residues in the CDR3. CDR3 protein: CASSLRGPGASYNEQFF. The CDR3 DNA reads as TGCGCCAGCAGCTTGAGAGGGCCCGGAGCGTCCTACAATGAGCAGTTCTTC.

CDR3 bases: TGTGCCAGCAGCTTGTCCGCGGGAGTAGATACGCAGTATTTT. It encodes CASSLSAGVDTQYF. The chain uses TRBV5-5 and TRBJ2-3, with TRBD2 matching 7 bases. Germline-derived CDR1 and CDR2 are SGHKS and YYEKEE (reference sequence). Trimming removed 1 base from V and 5 bases from J; junction bases left unmatched: 4. The CDR3 extends over 14 amino acids.